Sequencing of this TCR beta chain was carried out in a study of blood T cell repertoires in COVID-19. Unmatched junction bases numbered 5, after V lost 10 bases and J lost 3 bases. Germline CDR1 and CDR2: MNHEY and SMNVEV (reference sequence). This CDR3 spans 14 amino acids. Assay: immunoSEQ multiplex PCR; the TCRdb copy retains only in-frame clones and omits some. The sample gives roughly 150,000 clones, about 80% of which show up once; around 20% is in the top ten. The TCR sequence derives from a woman aged 70-85 years in a cohort exposed to, infected with or recovered from COVID-19 (not recorded which). Sample: PBMCs or T cells enriched from blood (not recorded which). The V call is TRBV27, the J call TRBJ2-2, with 10 bases that match TRBD2. For the CDR3, the DNA is TGTGCCACCTCGGGACTAGCGTACACCGGGGAGCTGTTTTTT. Protein: CATSGLAYTGELFF.